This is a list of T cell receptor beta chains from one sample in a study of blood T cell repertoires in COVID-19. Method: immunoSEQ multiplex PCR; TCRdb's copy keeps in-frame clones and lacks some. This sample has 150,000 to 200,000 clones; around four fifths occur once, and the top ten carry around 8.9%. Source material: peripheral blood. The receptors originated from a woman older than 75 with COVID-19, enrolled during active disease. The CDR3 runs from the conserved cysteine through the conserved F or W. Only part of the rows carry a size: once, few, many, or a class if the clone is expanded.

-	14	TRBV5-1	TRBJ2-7	CASSPGPGSYEQYF
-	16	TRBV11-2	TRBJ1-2	CASSLEADSRLYGYTF
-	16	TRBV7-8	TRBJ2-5	CASSGSGGNLVETQYF
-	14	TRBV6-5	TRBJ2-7	CASSPLRVPYEQYF
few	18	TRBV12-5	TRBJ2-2	CASGLDEGLAGSTGELFF
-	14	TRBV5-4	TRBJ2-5	CASSFPGGGETQYF
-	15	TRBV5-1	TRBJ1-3	CASSLGPESGNTIYF
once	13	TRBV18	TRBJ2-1	CASSVTADNEQFF
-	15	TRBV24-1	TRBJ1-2	CATSVVVGARYGYTF
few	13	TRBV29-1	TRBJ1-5	CSVLQGLGQPQHF
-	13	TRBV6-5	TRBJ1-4	CASSPTPQTGLFF
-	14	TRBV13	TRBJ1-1	CASSIGHTNTEAFF
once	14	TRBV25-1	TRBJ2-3	CASSQGASGDTQYF
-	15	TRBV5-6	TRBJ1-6	CASSLMGRPNSPLHF
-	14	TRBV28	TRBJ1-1	CASSLSLRNGEAFF
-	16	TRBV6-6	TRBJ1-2	CASSKNRDQGGYGYTF
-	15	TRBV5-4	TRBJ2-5	CASSSERLAGETQYF
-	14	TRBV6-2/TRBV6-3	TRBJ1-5	CASSYTGGSQPQHF
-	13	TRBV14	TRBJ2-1	CASMPQGTGEQFF
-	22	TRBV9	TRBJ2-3	CASSVSTSGRGMQGRTTDTQYF
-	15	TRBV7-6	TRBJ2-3	CASSLGRLTTDTQYF
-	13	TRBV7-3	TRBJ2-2	CASRGYNTGELFF
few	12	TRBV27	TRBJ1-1	CASSLATGEAFF
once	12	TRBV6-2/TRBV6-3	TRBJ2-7	CASSYVGGEQYF
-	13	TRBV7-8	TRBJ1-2	CASSLRTSGGYTF
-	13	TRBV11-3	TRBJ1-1	CASSGGLDTEAFF
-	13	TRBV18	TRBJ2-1	CASSPPPSNEQFF
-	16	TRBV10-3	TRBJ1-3	CAISQRTAGGGNTIYF
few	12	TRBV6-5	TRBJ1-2	CASQGDPYGYTF
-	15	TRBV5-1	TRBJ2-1	CASWTGGSSYNEQFF
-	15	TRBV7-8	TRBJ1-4	CASSLERGNSEKLFF
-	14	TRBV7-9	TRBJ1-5	CASSEQGAGQPQHF
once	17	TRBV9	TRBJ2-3	CASSVAPRAGAVDTQYF
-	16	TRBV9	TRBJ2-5	CASSPRGRTRQETQYF
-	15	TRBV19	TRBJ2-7	CASSFSQGIDYEQYF
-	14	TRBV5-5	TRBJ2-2	CASSQQGVPGELFF